This TCR beta chain was sequenced during a study of CD8 T cells in Susac syndrome. Germline values: CDR1 MNHEY, CDR2 SMNVEV (reference sequence). Trimming left V 0 bases short and J 2 bases short, with 4 bases between. This CDR3 has 13 residues. Random hexamers served to reverse transcribe roughly 0.45 to 1 ug RNA. MiXCR was run by TCRdb on the immunoSEQ multiplex PCR reads, yielding one entry per CDR3 protein. The profile covers around 150,000 distinct CDR3 sequences, with approximately 96% appearing a single time and over 0.095% taken by the ten largest. The sequence was obtained from a human donor with multiple sclerosis. Specimen: CD4+ T cells from PBMCs. The chain links TRBV27 to TRBJ1-2, with D uncertain. CDR3 loop: CASSLSGNYGYTF. The CDR3 DNA reads TGTGCCAGCAGTTTATCGGGGAACTATGGCTACACCTTC.